These 9 T cell receptor beta chains originate from one sample sequenced in a study of blood T cell repertoires in COVID-19. The data were produced by immunoSEQ multiplex PCR, yet TCRdb's version contains in-frame clones alone and is incomplete. The table shows around 85,000 clones, with approximately 90% occurring only once. Input material: peripheral blood. The receptors derive from a man aged 55 to 70 with acute or convalescent COVID-19.

The chain joins TRBV2 to TRBJ2-3; 7 nucleotides align to TRBD1. V was clipped by 6 bases and J by 6 bases; unmatched bases: 9. Germline loops: CDR1 SNHLY, CDR2 FYNNEI. The CDR3 consists of 14 residues. The CDR3 spells CASSPGQPGDTQYF. As DNA, the CDR3 is TGTGCCAGCAGCCCGGGACAGCCCGGGGATACGCAGTATTTT. Filled out from reference TRBV2 and TRBJ2-3, the complete variable domain reads EPEVTQTPSHQVTQMGQEVILRCVPISNHLYFYWYRQILGQKVEFLVSFYNNEISEKSEIFDDQFSVERPDGSNFTLKIRSTKLEDSAMYFCASSPGQPGDTQYFGPGTRLTVL.

The V gene is TRBV5-1, the J gene TRBJ2-1; D unresolved. This CDR3 is 18 amino acids long. The V end was cut by 6 bases, the J end by 0 bases, with 22 bases between. Germline V gene lookup returns CDR1 SGHRS and CDR2 YFSETQ. CDR3 region: CASTRLDLGGSSYNEQFF. The CDR3 bases are TGCGCCAGCACTAGGCTAGATCTGGGTGGCAGCTCCTACAATGAGCAGTTCTTC.

The rearrangement uses TRBV6-2 or TRBV6-3 and TRBJ1-5; 9 bases are a match to TRBD1. The CDR3 is 19 residues long. V was clipped by 5 bases and J by 3 bases; unmatched bases: 17. CDR1 is MNHEY and CDR2 is SVGEGT in the germline V gene. The CDR3 region has the DNA TGTGCCAGCAGTCAGGACAGGGGAATAGGGGGGAACTACAATCAGCCCCAGCATTTT. It specifies CASSQDRGIGGNYNQPQHF.

The chain couples TRBV7-9 to TRBJ1-1; TRBD1 matches at 7 bases. CDR1 is SEHNR, CDR2 FQNEAQ, per germline (reference sequence). This CDR3 comprises 13 residues. The J segment lost 11 bases and the V segment lost 8 bases, leaving 14 bases of the junction unmatched. CDR3 amino acids: CASGAGTVGGAFF. CDR3 bases: TGTGCCAGCGGCGCCGGGACAGTCGGAGGTGCTTTCTTT.

This clone came up a few times. The chain couples TRBV18 to TRBJ1-1; 9 nucleotides match TRBD1. Germline V CDR1 and CDR2: KGHSH, LQKENI. This CDR3 is built from 16 residues. Germline trimming cut 3 bases from V and 4 bases from J; bases unmatched to any gene: 9. CDR3 residues: CASSPNRDRVSTEAFF. CDR3 DNA: TGTGCCAGCTCACCCAACCGGGACAGGGTATCCACTGAAGCTTTCTTT.

The chain links TRBV7-9 to TRBJ2-3, with a possible D match to TRBD1 (5 bases). The V gene lost 3 bases and the J gene lost 7 bases, with 8 bases spanning the gap. Germline assignment: CDR1 SEHNR and CDR2 FQNEAQ (reference sequence). The CDR3 spans 12 residues. The CDR3: CASSFQGHTQYF. In DNA form, the CDR3 reads TGTGCCAGCAGCTTCCAGGGCCATACGCAGTATTTT.

The rearrangement uses TRBV3-1 (or the pseudogene TRBV3-2) and TRBJ2-7, with 7 nucleotides matching TRBD2. The CDR3 has 15 residues. Germline V CDR1 and CDR2: LGHDT, YNNKEL (reference sequence). V trimming: 0 bases; J trimming: 5 bases; junction bases outside the gene matches: 7. The chain's CDR3 is CASSQDSGVGNEQYF. CDR3 in DNA: TGTGCCAGCAGCCAAGACAGCGGGGTCGGCAACGAGCAGTACTTC.

This chain joins TRBV5-1 and TRBJ2-3; D may be TRBD1 (6 bases). The CDR3 spans 14 residues. Germline V gene sequence: CDR1 SGHRS, CDR2 YFSETQ. The V gene lost 5 bases and the J gene lost 1 base, with 11 bases spanning the gap. As DNA, the CDR3 is TGCGCCAGCAGAAGGGGGATCCGCACAGATACGCAGTATTTT. Its translation is CASRRGIRTDTQYF.

The chain links TRBV7-9 to TRBJ1-1; D is ambiguous. V lost 2 bases, J lost 3 bases, and 7 bases lay in between. This CDR3 spans 13 amino acids. Germline CDR1 SEHNR, CDR2 FQNEAQ (reference sequence). The CDR3 here is CASSLHGDTEAFF. CDR3 DNA sequence: TGTGCCAGCAGCTTACACGGGGACACTGAAGCTTTCTTT. The complete variable domain, with remaining parts taken from reference TRBV7-9 and TRBJ1-1, reads DTGVSQNPRHKITKRGQNVTFRCDPISEHNRLYWYRQTLGQGPEFLTYFQNEAQLEKSRLLSDRFSAERPKGSFSTLEIQRTEQGDSAMYLCASSLHGDTEAFFGQGTRLTVV.